Following are 24 T cell receptor beta chains from one sample sequenced in a study of molecular identifiers for immune sequencing clone quantification. TCRdb itself ran the PCR reads through MiXCR, one entry per CDR3 protein. There are more than 550,000 distinct CDR3 sequences in the sample; over 25% occur only once, and 0.6% to 0.9% lies in the top ten. Sequenced input: naive CD8+ T cells from blood, with Jurkat cell RNA spiked in. Specified subset: FACS-sorted CD8+CD4-CCR7+CD45RA+ naive T cells. These receptors originate from a human donor in good health. Some libraries in this study had Jurkat cell RNA spiked in.

As concerns this clonotype: A much larger clone lies one base from this, so it may be a read error. V and J are TRBV27 and TRBJ2-5, with 10 bases aligning to TRBD2. With V trimmed by 3 bases and J by 7 bases, 5 bases remained unmatched. The V gene's germline CDR1 is MNHEY and CDR2 SMNVEV (reference sequence). This CDR3 is built from 14 residues. The CDR3 reads CASSFLAGVATQYF. DNA of the CDR3: TGTGCCAGCAGTTTCCTAGCGGGAGTAGCGACCCAGTACTTC.

Here the CDR3 DNA reads TGCAGCGCGGAGTGGGGCGGGGGGATCGATGAGCAGTTCTTC. It yields the protein CSAEWGGGIDEQFF. The chain recombines TRBV29-1 with TRBJ2-1, with 8 bases aligning to TRBD2. Germline V gene sequence: CDR1 SQVTM, CDR2 ANQGSEA. The CDR3 covers 14 residues. With V trimmed by 7 bases and J by 8 bases, 13 bases remained unmatched.

This clonotype was picked up many times. The chain recombines TRBV4-3 with TRBJ1-1, with no clear D. The CDR3 covers 14 residues. Between the trimmed V and J ends, which lost 0 bases and 5 bases, there was a span of 10 bases. The germline V gene encodes CDR1 LGHNA and CDR2 YSLEER. CDR3 nucleotide sequence: TGCGCCAGCAGCCAAGATCTCAGACTTACTGAAGCTTTCTTT. It is translated as CASSQDLRLTEAFF.

This clonotype was seen repeatedly, ten times or more. The chain links TRBV12-3 or TRBV12-4 to TRBJ2-3; 11 bases match TRBD1. V was clipped by 4 bases and J by 2 bases; unmatched bases: 5. The CDR3 runs 16 residues. The CDR3 bases are TGTGCCAGCAGTTGGACAGGGGGCTGGAACACAGATACGCAGTATTTT. Translating gives CASSWTGGWNTDTQYF.

This clonotype has only a few counts. A single base separates this from a much larger clone, so it may be a read error. The chain employs TRBV7-8 and TRBJ2-3, with 7 bases lining up with TRBD1. The germline CDR1 and CDR2 sequences are SGHVS and FQNEAQ. The CDR3 is made up of 15 amino acids. The CDR3 is CASSLVGTATHTQYF. CDR3 sequence (DNA): TGTGCCAGCAGCTTAGTCGGGACAGCCACACATACGCAGTATTTT.

This clonotype was observed a few times. This chain connects TRBV28 to TRBJ2-4, with no clear D. Germline values: CDR1 MDHEN, CDR2 SYDVKM. Trimming took 4 bases from V and 5 from J, leaving 9 bases between them. The CDR3 contains 13 residues. CDR3 sequence reads: CASSSRRENIQYF. CDR3 in DNA: TGTGCCAGCAGTTCACGACGGGAAAACATTCAGTACTTC.

This chain joins TRBV4-1 and TRBJ2-7, with 8 bases aligning to TRBD2. V dropped 4 bases and J dropped 3; count of bases not matched to a gene: 14. The CDR3 is 17 amino acids. Germline V gives CDR1 MGHRA, CDR2 YSYEKL. The CDR3 sequence: CASSRVSGGHTLYEQYF. The CDR3 coding sequence is TGCGCCAGCAGCCGAGTAAGCGGGGGTCATACTCTCTACGAGCAGTACTTC.

On this clonotype: One end of the junction fails to match germline, which may point to a read error. This chain joins TRBV27 and TRBJ2-7; possibly TRBD2 for D (6 bases). The CDR3 runs to 14 residues. CDR1 is MNHEY and CDR2 is SMNVEV in the germline V gene (reference sequence). The CDR3 nucleotides are TGTGCCAGCAGTTTAGGGGGGACCGGCTACGAGCGGTACTTC. It yields the protein CASSLGGTGYERYF.

Details on this clonotype: Given a much more abundant clone one base away, this may be a read error. Because the CDR3 is missing its conserved closing phenylalanine or tryptophan, this is likely a read error. J is TRBJ2-7 and V is TRBV6-2 or TRBV6-3; TRBD2 matches at 7 bases. This CDR3 spans 13 amino acids. V was pared by 6 bases and J by 6 bases, with 8 bases of the junction left unmatched. Per the germline V gene, CDR1 is MNHEY and CDR2 is SVGEGT. In DNA form, the CDR3 reads TGTGCCAGCAGATTAGCGGGTTCCGGCGAGCAGTACTCC. Translating it yields CASRLAGSGEQYS.

The V gene is TRBV19, the J gene TRBJ1-1; no reliable D call. CDR1 is LNHDA, CDR2 SQIVND, per germline (reference sequence). Trimming cost V 2 bases and J 4 bases, with 8 bases left between them. This CDR3 spans 13 amino acids. The CDR3 bases are TGTGCCAGTAGTATATCGGCAAGCACTGAAGCTTTCTTT. Translating it yields CASSISASTEAFF.

The table lists this clonotype with many counts. The gene calls are TRBV7-9 and TRBJ2-3; 7 nucleotides agree with TRBD1. The germline V gene has CDR1 SEHNR and CDR2 FQNEAQ (reference sequence). CDR3 length: 16 amino acids. The trim removed 7 bases at V and 0 bases at J, leaving 10 bases unmatched. Here the CDR3 DNA reads TGTGCCAGCACTAGGACAGGATTGGAAAGCACAGATACGCAGTATTTT. Translating it yields CASTRTGLESTDTQYF. The full variable domain, rest sourced from reference TRBV7-9 and TRBJ2-3, is DTGVSQNPRHKITKRGQNVTFRCDPISEHNRLYWYRQTLGQGPEFLTYFQNEAQLEKSRLLSDRFSAERPKGSFSTLEIQRTEQGDSAMYLCASTRTGLESTDTQYFGPGTRLTVL.

The CDR3 nucleotides read TGCAGTGCTAGAGATAATTCGGGACTAGCGGTCAATGAGCAGTTCTTC. This translates into CSARDNSGLAVNEQFF. V gene TRBV20-1 combines with J gene TRBJ2-1; 11 nucleotides match TRBD2. The CDR3 is 16 residues long. Germline values: CDR1 DFQATT, CDR2 SNEGSKA (reference sequence). V was pared by 0 bases and J by 6 bases, with 7 bases of the junction left unmatched.

This clonotype was detected ten times or more. The chain couples TRBV4-3 to TRBJ2-6; D uncertain. In germline, CDR1 is LGHNA, CDR2 YSLEER. CDR3 length: 15 amino acids. V shed 4 bases and J shed 0 bases, with 7 bases lying between them. The DNA for the CDR3 is TGCGCCAGCAGCCCGGATATCTCTGGGGCCAACGTCCTGACTTTC. Protein: CASSPDISGANVLTF.

This clonotype was found many times. The chain's CDR3 is CATSDLGGGELFF. The CDR3 DNA follows: TGTGCCACCAGTGATTTGGGAGGAGGGGAGCTGTTTTTT. This sequence joins TRBV24-1 and TRBJ2-2; D is possibly TRBD2 (5 bases). The CDR3 extends over 13 amino acids. The V end lost 0 bases, the J end lost 8 bases, and 6 bases lay between the germline ends. In germline, CDR1 is KGHDR, CDR2 SFDVKD.

The chain couples TRBV5-3 to TRBJ1-2; D uncertain. TRBV5-3 qualifies as an ORF whose function is uncertain. The V end lost 8 bases, the J end lost 8 bases, and 13 bases lay between the germline ends. This CDR3 has 11 residues. CDR3 bases: TGTGCCAGCAGGACGCAAGGAGGCTACACCTTC. Its translation: CASRTQGGYTF.

This clonotype was counted many times. The chain links TRBV5-1 to TRBJ2-3; 9 bases line up with TRBD2. This CDR3 has 16 residues. Germline V gene sequence: CDR1 SGHRS, CDR2 YFSETQ. With 1 base clipped from V and 3 bases from J, the junction kept 6 bases outside the gene matches. In DNA form, the CDR3 reads TGCGCCAGCAGCTTGCCGACTAGCGGTCAGACAGATACGCAGTATTTT. Protein sequence: CASSLPTSGQTDTQYF.

The chain joins TRBV24-1 to TRBJ2-1, with a weak D call TRBD1 (6 bases). Germline CDR1 reads KGHDR; CDR2 reads SFDVKD. The CDR3 spans 14 residues. The V end was cut by 9 bases, the J end by 5 bases, with 16 bases between. The CDR3 DNA sequence: TGTGCCACCGGAGTACAGGGAAGGGACAATGAGCAGTTCTTC. Protein sequence: CATGVQGRDNEQFF.

This clonotype was found many times. This chain links TRBV6-1 with TRBJ1-4; no reliable D call. The V and J ends lost 2 bases and 1 base respectively, with 17 bases between them. Germline CDR1 reads MNHNS; CDR2 reads SASEGT. This CDR3 contains 18 residues. Written as DNA, the CDR3 is TGTGCCAGCAGTGAAAACCATCGGGGTTATGGAACTAATGAAAAACTGTTTTTT. Translated, it gives CASSENHRGYGTNEKLFF.

The chain combines TRBV19 with TRBJ1-1, with a weak D call TRBD1 (6 bases). V lost 3 bases to trimming and J lost 4 bases, with 12 bases between them. The length of the CDR3 is 14 residues. Germline V gene sequence: CDR1 LNHDA, CDR2 SQIVND (reference sequence). CDR3 sequence reads: CASSIFGGATEAFF. CDR3 nucleotides: TGTGCCAGTAGTATTTTTGGGGGGGCCACTGAAGCTTTCTTT.

This clonotype was seen only once. Being one base from a much bigger clone, this may be a read error. The chain employs TRBV6-5 and TRBJ2-3; the D is unclear. CDR1 is MNHEY, CDR2 SVGAGI, per germline. CDR3 length: 13 residues. As DNA, the CDR3 is TGTGGCAGCAGTTTCCATAGCACAGATACGCAGTATTTT. It yields the protein CGSSFHSTDTQYF.

Ten or more counts support this clonotype. The rearrangement joins TRBV12-3 or TRBV12-4 to TRBJ2-6, with 11 nucleotides matching TRBD1. Trimming took 6 bases from V and 3 from J; bases not matched to a gene: 16. The CDR3 spans 20 residues. The CDR3 nucleotides read TGTGCCAGCAGCCACTTACCGACCGAGGACAGGGGGCTTGGGGCCAACGTCCTGACTTTC. It is translated as CASSHLPTEDRGLGANVLTF.

The V call is TRBV23-1, the J call TRBJ1-1, with D perhaps matching TRBD1 (6 bases). TRBV23-1 is labeled an ORF, and its function is uncertain. V lost 4 bases and J 3 bases, leaving 15 bases between the germline ends. The CDR3 extends over 15 amino acids. The CDR3 loop is CASSPQGPWDTEAFF. The CDR3 nucleotides read TGCGCCAGCAGTCCGCAGGGGCCCTGGGACACTGAAGCTTTCTTT.

The table lists this clonotype with a few counts. The chain is built from TRBV9 and TRBJ2-5; 9 bases line up with TRBD2. Germline values: CDR1 SGDLS, CDR2 YYNGEE. CDR3 length: 15 residues. The ends lost 3 bases at V and 9 bases at J; junction bases unmatched: 12. The CDR3 DNA reads as TGTGCCAGCAGCGGTCCCGGGACTAGCTATGTACCCCAGTACTTC. Its protein is CASSGPGTSYVPQYF.

In the case of this clonotype: This may arise from a read error, as a much more abundant clone is one base away. The chain employs TRBV5-1 and TRBJ2-1, with TRBD2 as a possible D gene (6 bases). From germline, CDR1 is SGHRS and CDR2 YFSETQ. CDR3 length: 15 residues. The CDR3 DNA reads as TGCGGCAGCAGCTTGTCTCCCCGGGGGAAGAATGAGCAGTTCTTC. This translates into CGSSLSPRGKNEQFF.